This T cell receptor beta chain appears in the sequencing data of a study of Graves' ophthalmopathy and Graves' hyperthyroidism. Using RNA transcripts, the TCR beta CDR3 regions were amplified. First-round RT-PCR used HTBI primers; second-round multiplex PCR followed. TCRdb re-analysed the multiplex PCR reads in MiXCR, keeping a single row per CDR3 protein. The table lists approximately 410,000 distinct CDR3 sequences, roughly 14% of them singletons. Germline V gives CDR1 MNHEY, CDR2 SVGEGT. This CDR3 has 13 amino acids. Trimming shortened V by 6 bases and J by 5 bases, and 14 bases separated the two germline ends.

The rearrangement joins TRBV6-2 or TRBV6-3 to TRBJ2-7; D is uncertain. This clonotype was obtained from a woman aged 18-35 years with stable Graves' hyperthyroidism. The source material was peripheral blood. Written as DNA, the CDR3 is TGTGCCAGCAGGGAACTTAAACCCGACGAGCAGTACTTC. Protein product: CASRELKPDEQYF.